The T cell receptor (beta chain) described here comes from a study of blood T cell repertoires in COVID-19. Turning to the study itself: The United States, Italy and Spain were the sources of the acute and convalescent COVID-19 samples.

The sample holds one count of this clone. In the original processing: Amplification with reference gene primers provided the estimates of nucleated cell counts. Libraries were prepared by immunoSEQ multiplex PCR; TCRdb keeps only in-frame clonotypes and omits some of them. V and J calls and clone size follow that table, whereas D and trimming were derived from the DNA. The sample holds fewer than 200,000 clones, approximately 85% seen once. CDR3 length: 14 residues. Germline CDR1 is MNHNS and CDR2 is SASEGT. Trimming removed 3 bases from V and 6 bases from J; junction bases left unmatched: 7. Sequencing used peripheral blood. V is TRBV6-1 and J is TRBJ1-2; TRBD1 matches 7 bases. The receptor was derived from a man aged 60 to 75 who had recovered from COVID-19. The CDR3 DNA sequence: TGTGCCAGCAGTGAGCCCGCAGGGGGAGATGGCTACACCTTC. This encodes CASSEPAGGDGYTF.